The 10 T cell receptor beta chains reported below all come from one sample, sequenced in a study of T-cell reconstitution after alpha-beta-depleted transplantation in children. TCRbeta library preparation incorporated unique molecular identifiers. TCRdb called the PCR reads again in MiXCR, with one record for every CDR3 protein. The table has 200,000 or so distinct CDR3 sequences, roughly 8.1% seen once. This specimen consisted of PBMCs, mostly from graft donor cells, obtained 360 days after TCRalphabeta/CD19-depleted stem cell transplant. The origin of the receptors is a male patient under 10 years old who had a stem cell transplant for acute myeloid leukemia, so the T cells may come from the graft donor.

Ten or more counts support this clonotype. This sequence joins TRBV7-9 and TRBJ1-1; 7 nucleotides agree with TRBD1. The CDR3 length is 15 residues. Germline assignment: CDR1 SEHNR and CDR2 FQNEAQ (reference sequence). J lost 4 bases, V lost 5 bases, and 10 bases had no gene match. The DNA of the CDR3 is TGTGCCAGCAGCGCCCCACGACAGGGAGGCACTGAAGCTTTCTTT. Translation gives CASSAPRQGGTEAFF.

This clonotype appeared many times. The chain uses TRBV20-1 and TRBJ2-7; 8 nucleotides align to TRBD2. Germline V gives CDR1 DFQATT, CDR2 SNEGSKA (reference sequence). Unmatched junction bases numbered 18, after V lost 0 bases and J lost 5 bases. This CDR3 contains 18 residues. The CDR3 nucleotides are TGCAGTGCTAGAGATATTACCCAAGGGACTAGAGTCGACCACGAGCAGTACGTC. It specifies CSARDITQGTRVDHEQYV.

The chain carries TRBV12-3 or TRBV12-4 and TRBJ1-5, with D possibly TRBD1 on 5 matching bases. Deletions cut 4 bases from V and 2 bases from J, with 9 bases between. CDR3 size: 14 residues. CDR3 DNA sequence: TGTGCCAGCAGTTCCATCAGGGGCAATCAGCCCCAGCATTTT. It encodes CASSSIRGNQPQHF.

This clonotype was counted a few times. The chain is built from TRBV3-1 and TRBJ2-2; unclear D gene. Looked up from germline, CDR1 is LGHDT and CDR2 is YNNKEL (reference sequence). Trimming pared 2 bases from V and 9 bases from J, leaving 7 bases between. The CDR3 totals 12 residues. The CDR3 protein is CASSQLGRELFF. CDR3 DNA: TGTGCCAGCAGCCAACTTGGGAGGGAGCTGTTTTTT.

This clonotype was seen a handful of times. The J gene is TRBJ2-1, the V gene TRBV4-3; 16 bases fit TRBD2. After removal of 0 bases from V and 6 bases from J, the junction contained 5 bases not matched to a gene. Germline values: CDR1 LGHNA, CDR2 YSLEER. The CDR3 sequence is 18 residues long. The CDR3 DNA follows: TGCGCCAGCAGCCAAGATGGGGGACTAGCGGGAGGGCTCAATGAGCAGTTCTTC. Its protein product is CASSQDGGLAGGLNEQFF.

J is TRBJ1-2 and V is TRBV20-1; D not certain. The CDR3 spans 15 residues. Per germline, CDR1 DFQATT and CDR2 SNEGSKA (reference sequence). Trimming stripped 6 bases from V and 0 bases from J, with 17 bases between. The CDR3 DNA follows: TGCAGTGCGCCCGTATTATTAACAGCTAACTATGGCTACACCTTC. This gives the protein CSAPVLLTANYGYTF.

This clonotype was observed many times. V usage is TRBV20-1 and J usage is TRBJ2-5; a weak D match, TRBD2 (6 bases). This CDR3 has 15 amino acids. Germline values: CDR1 DFQATT, CDR2 SNEGSKA (reference sequence). V was cut by 0 bases and J by 6 bases, with 17 bases left in between. The CDR3 is CSARDRMRGGKTQYF. The CDR3 bases are TGCAGTGCTAGAGATAGAATGAGGGGAGGAAAGACCCAGTACTTC.

The table lists this clonotype with many counts. The rearrangement uses TRBV11-1 and TRBJ1-1; D may be TRBD1 (5 bases). The CDR3 is 19 amino acids. V was pared by 6 bases and J by 3 bases, with 29 bases between. Germline assignment: CDR1 SGHAT and CDR2 FQDESV (reference sequence). The DNA of the CDR3 is TGTGCCAGCAGACATCCCCCGGTCCGGGGGAGGGCAATGTACACTGAAGCTTTCTTT. Encoded protein: CASRHPPVRGRAMYTEAFF.

The V gene is TRBV10-3, the J gene TRBJ2-3; 13 positions match TRBD2. Looked up from germline, CDR1 is ENHRY and CDR2 is SYGVKD. This CDR3 region has 16 residues. J gave up 6 bases and V 4 bases, and 7 bases lay outside the gene matches. The CDR3 DNA reads as TGTGCCATCAGTGGAACTAGCGGGGGGGCCAGGGATACGCAGTATTTT. It encodes CAISGTSGGARDTQYF.

The chain combines TRBV20-1 with TRBJ2-5; D unclear. This CDR3 comprises 13 residues. Germline V gene data show CDR1 as DFQATT and CDR2 as SNEGSKA (reference sequence). V lost 3 bases, J lost 5 bases, and 13 bases lay in between. In nucleotides, the CDR3 is TGCAGTGCTAGGATTGGGAATCGGGAGACCCAGTACTTC. Translated: CSARIGNRETQYF.